This TCR beta chain was found in a study of blood T cell repertoires in COVID-19. As originally analysed: Amplification of reference gene primers provided the estimated nucleated cell counts. The data were produced by immunoSEQ multiplex PCR, yet TCRdb's version contains in-frame clones alone and is incomplete. The V and J calls and the clone size are those of that table, but D and trimming were determined from the DNA. This repertoire shows 90,000 to 110,000 clones, around four fifths found once; its top ten account for about 18%. The clonotype originates from a woman aged 55-70 years with acute or convalescent COVID-19. The sample was peripheral blood.

CDR3 residues: CASSLAGLAGGRNEQFF. The CDR3 coding sequence is TGTGCCAGCAGCTTGGCCGGACTAGCGGGGGGGCGCAATGAGCAGTTCTTC. The chain is built from TRBV5-4 and TRBJ2-1; TRBD2 matches at 15 bases. The germline V gene encodes CDR1 SGHNT and CDR2 YYREEE (reference sequence). V lost 0 bases and J lost 6; bases outside the gene matches: 4. CDR3 length: 17 residues.